These 10 T cell receptor beta chains share one sample of origin, sequenced in a study of identical twins (dated by TCRdb to the mid-2010s). Receptors were amplified or captured by 5' RACE. The listed sequencing device is Illumina HiSeq 2000. In-frame beta chains were kept once TCRdb had trimmed the public reads at Q25 with fastp and called clones with MiXCR. Each entry merges the rows of one CDR3 protein and shows their most common DNA and genes. The sample profile shows under 900,000 distinct CDR3 sequences; more than 9% of them were found once. Around 1.6% of the sample comes from the top ten. This sample also belongs to another study, concerning yellow fever vaccine responses in identical twins.

Source material: PBMCs. These receptors were taken from a woman under 30 in good health.

The chain has TRBV28 and TRBJ1-1; D perhaps matches TRBD1 (5 bases). This CDR3 region has 16 residues. Trimming left V 2 bases short and J 1 base short, with 14 bases between. Germline values: CDR1 MDHEN, CDR2 SYDVKM. The CDR3 is CASSLIGGVRNTEAFF. The CDR3 nucleotides read TGTGCCAGCAGTTTAATTGGGGGAGTTCGGAACACTGAAGCTTTCTTT.

V is TRBV12-3 or TRBV12-4 and J is TRBJ2-5; the match to TRBD1 covers 11 bases. V lost 7 bases and J lost 7; bases outside the gene matches: 8. This CDR3 region has 14 residues. CDR3 amino acids: CASTSDGTGGTQYF. In nucleotides, the CDR3 is TGTGCCAGCACCTCGGACGGGACAGGGGGGACCCAGTACTTC.

This clonotype appeared a few times. This sequence joins TRBV4-1 and TRBJ2-1; tentatively, D is TRBD1 or TRBD2 (6 bases each). The germline CDR1 and CDR2 sequences are MGHRA and YSYEKL. The CDR3 runs to 16 residues. Between the trimmed V and J ends, which lost 0 bases and 7 bases, there was a span of 16 bases. CDR3 in amino acids: CASSQDRGASRNEQFF. The CDR3 DNA is TGCGCCAGCAGCCAAGATAGGGGGGCATCTAGGAATGAGCAGTTCTTC.

This clonotype was counted between two and nine times. The genes are TRBV4-1 and TRBJ1-1; D call uncertain. Trimming cost V 1 base and J 7 bases, with 16 bases left between them. The germline V gene encodes CDR1 MGHRA and CDR2 YSYEKL. This CDR3 region has 15 residues. CDR3 nucleotides: TGCGCCAGCAGCCAAGCGGTTCCCGGGATGGGTGAAGCTTTCTTT. This gives the protein CASSQAVPGMGEAFF.

In its sample, this clonotype was seen many times. The V gene is TRBV20-1, the J gene TRBJ2-1; possible D gene TRBD2, 5 bases. There are 12 residues in the CDR3. V gave up 5 bases and J gave up 8 bases, with 13 bases separating them. Per germline, CDR1 DFQATT and CDR2 SNEGSKA (reference sequence). The CDR3 reads CSAALPGDEQFF. The CDR3 DNA reads as TGCAGTGCTGCGCTACCCGGGGATGAGCAGTTCTTC.

V and J are TRBV12-3 or TRBV12-4 and TRBJ2-1; D unresolved. The CDR3 spans 14 residues. Trimming left V 6 bases short and J 3 bases short, with 12 bases between. CDR3 in DNA: TGTGCCAGCAGCACCAAGGACGGCTACAATGAGCAGTTCTTC. As protein: CASSTKDGYNEQFF.

This clonotype was seen more than once but under ten times. The gene calls are TRBV28 and TRBJ2-3; 9 bases map to TRBD1. J gave up 3 bases and V 2 bases, and 3 bases lay outside the gene matches. The germline V gene has CDR1 MDHEN and CDR2 SYDVKM. CDR3 length equals 15 residues. CDR3 region: CASSLQGTGTDTQYF. As DNA, the CDR3 is TGTGCCAGCAGTTTACAGGGGACAGGGACAGATACGCAGTATTTT.

The V call is TRBV7-2, the J call TRBJ2-3; TRBD1 aligns across 7 bases. Germline V gene sequence: CDR1 SGHTA, CDR2 FQGNSA. V was clipped by 0 bases and J by 1 base; unmatched bases: 4. CDR3 length: 16 amino acids. The CDR3 DNA follows: TGTGCCAGCAGCTTAGCCCCCGGGACAGGCACAGATACGCAGTATTTT. It translates to CASSLAPGTGTDTQYF.

The J gene is TRBJ2-5, the V gene TRBV4-1; 7 bases fit TRBD2. Germline lookup yields CDR1 MGHRA and CDR2 YSYEKL. The CDR3 length is 15 residues. V gave up 4 bases and J gave up 3 bases; unmatched junction bases: 8. The CDR3 DNA reads as TGCGCCAGCAGCCCACGGGAAGCGGGGAAAGAGACCCAGTACTTC. Translated: CASSPREAGKETQYF.

This clonotype was seen once. V gene TRBV15 combines with J gene TRBJ2-1, with D hard to call. The CDR3 sequence is 14 residues long. Trimming removed 2 bases at V and 5 bases at J, with 10 bases between. From germline, CDR1 is LNHNV and CDR2 YYDKDF (reference sequence). The CDR3 protein is CATSRFPTDNEQFF. The DNA for the CDR3 is TGTGCCACCAGCAGATTCCCTACTGACAATGAGCAGTTCTTC. Together with reference TRBV15 and TRBJ2-1, the CDR3 gives the full variable domain: DAMVIQNPRYQVTQFGKPVTLSCSQTLNHNVMYWYQQKSSQAPKLLFHYYDKDFNNEADTPDNFQSRRPNTSFCFLDIRSPGLGDTAMYLCATSRFPTDNEQFFGPGTRLTVL.